What follows are 18 T cell receptor beta chains derived from one specimen sequenced in a study of cytomegalovirus exposure and HLA in healthy donors. PCR used 60 Vbeta primers and 13 Jbeta primers. Clones were read by immunoSEQ multiplex PCR, and TCRdb kept only the in-frame ones, dropping some. The data hold about 160,000 clones, with 80% to 85% observed a single time. Source material: PBMCs. These receptors came from a boy between 2 and 10 years old in good health and CMV-seronegative.

This chain links TRBV19 with TRBJ2-2; possibly TRBD1 for D (7 bases). Germline CDR1 reads LNHDA; CDR2 reads SQIVND (reference sequence). Trimming removed 2 bases at V and 5 bases at J, with 12 bases between. The CDR3 totals 15 residues. The CDR3: CASSILTGRTGELFF. CDR3 sequence (DNA): TGTGCCAGTAGTATATTGACAGGGAGGACCGGGGAGCTGTTTTTT.

This clone was detected once. The chain carries TRBV2 and TRBJ2-3; 9 bases match TRBD2. The V gene end was trimmed by 7 bases and the J gene end by 0 bases; junction bases not matched to a gene: 2. The CDR3 has 14 residues. The V gene's germline CDR1 is SNHLY and CDR2 FYNNEI. CDR3 coding DNA: TGTGCCAGCAAACTAGCGGGTAGCACAGATACGCAGTATTTT. Its protein product is CASKLAGSTDTQYF.

The gene calls are TRBV2 and TRBJ2-7, with 8 bases lining up with TRBD1. The length of the CDR3 is 13 residues. Germline CDR1 and CDR2: SNHLY and FYNNEI. Losses at the gene ends were 7 bases for V and 6 bases for J; bases not matched to a gene: 8. DNA of the CDR3: TGTGCCAGCAAGGGACAGGTAATAGGCGAGCAGTACTTC. Protein product: CASKGQVIGEQYF.

The chain recombines TRBV28 with TRBJ1-2, with 8 bases lining up with TRBD1. J was trimmed by 4 bases and V by 6 bases; bases with no gene match: 4. Looked up from germline, CDR1 is MDHEN and CDR2 is SYDVKM. The CDR3 is 13 residues long. The CDR3 nucleotides read TGTGCCAGCAGCCGACAGGGGATCTATGGCTACACCTTC. Its translation: CASSRQGIYGYTF.

This clone occurred a few times. The chain employs TRBV19 and TRBJ2-1; 12 bases agree with TRBD2. CDR1 is LNHDA, CDR2 SQIVND, per germline (reference sequence). There are 15 residues in the CDR3. After removal of 7 bases from V and 10 bases from J, the junction contained 11 bases not matched to a gene. CDR3 sequence (DNA): TGTGCCAGTATAGGGGGGGCTAGCGGGAGGGGAGAGCAGTTCTTC. Encoded protein: CASIGGASGRGEQFF.

The chain carries TRBV7-9 and TRBJ1-1; D may be TRBD1 (6 bases). Germline V gives CDR1 SEHNR, CDR2 FQNEAQ (reference sequence). The CDR3 covers 13 residues. Deletions cut 3 bases from V and 4 bases from J, with 9 bases between. CDR3 in DNA: TGTGCCAGCAGCTTGGGGGCACGCACTGAAGCTTTCTTT. Translated: CASSLGARTEAFF.

The chain employs TRBV7-2 and TRBJ1-3; D is unresolved. CDR3 length equals 14 residues. CDR1 SGHTA and CDR2 FQGNSA come from the germline V gene. Trimming took off 4 bases at V and 5 bases at J, with 12 bases between the two ends. The CDR3 loop reads CASSSLTYRNTIYF. CDR3 sequence (DNA): TGTGCCAGCAGCTCACTGACATACCGAAACACCATATATTTT.

The rearrangement joins TRBV5-4 to TRBJ1-2; TRBD1 agrees at 7 bases. Germline-derived CDR1 and CDR2 are SGHNT and YYREEE (reference sequence). Germline trimming cut 3 bases from V and 1 base from J; bases unmatched to any gene: 9. This CDR3 spans 16 amino acids. The CDR3 DNA sequence: TGTGCCAGCAGCTCACCCCGGGACAGCTTTAACTATGGCTACACCTTC. It codes for CASSSPRDSFNYGYTF.

V usage is TRBV9 and J usage is TRBJ2-2; possibly TRBD2 for D (5 bases). The CDR3 is 13 residues long. Trimming stripped 2 bases from V and 4 bases from J, with 6 bases between. Germline loops: CDR1 SGDLS, CDR2 YYNGEE. For the CDR3, the DNA is TGTGCCAGCAGCGTCGGAGGCACCGGGGAGCTGTTTTTT. Translating gives CASSVGGTGELFF.

The V and J genes are TRBV6-6 and TRBJ1-1; unclear D gene. Looked up from germline, CDR1 is MNHNY and CDR2 is SVGAGI (reference sequence). The V end lost 6 bases, the J end lost 1 base, and 12 bases lay between the germline ends. This CDR3 comprises 14 residues. The CDR3 sequence is CASSPMRSNTEAFF. The CDR3 DNA is TGTGCCAGCAGCCCAATGAGGTCGAACACTGAAGCTTTCTTT.

This chain links TRBV5-4 with TRBJ1-6; weak D call: TRBD1 (6 bases). The CDR3 loop spans 16 amino acids. V dropped 0 bases and J dropped 9 bases, with 16 bases sitting between them. The germline V gene encodes CDR1 SGHNT and CDR2 YYREEE (reference sequence). The CDR3 coding sequence is TGTGCCAGCAGCTTGGTGACAGGAGCTATGTTTTCACCCCTCCACTTT. This codes for CASSLVTGAMFSPLHF.

The CDR3 spells CAIAHGSTDTQYF. CDR3 nucleotide sequence: TGTGCCATCGCCCACGGTAGCACAGATACGCAGTATTTT. The J gene is TRBJ2-3, the V gene TRBV6-5; D uncertain. Germline assignment: CDR1 MNHEY and CDR2 SVGAGI. Trimming removed 10 bases at V and 0 bases at J, with 11 bases between. The CDR3 spans 13 residues.

The chain links TRBV9 to TRBJ2-2; TRBD2 aligns across 13 bases. The CDR3 is made up of 20 amino acids. V trimming: 5 bases; J trimming: 2 bases; junction bases outside the gene matches: 15. Germline CDR1 is SGDLS and CDR2 is YYNGEE. The CDR3 sequence: CASSITPGLAGMINTGELFF. In nucleotides, the CDR3 is TGTGCCAGCAGTATTACGCCGGGACTAGCGGGAATGATAAACACCGGGGAGCTGTTTTTT.

The rearrangement uses TRBV27 and TRBJ1-4; D possibly corresponds to TRBD1 (5 bases). The CDR3 extends over 14 amino acids. Trimming left V 7 bases short and J 0 bases short, with 9 bases between. Per the germline V gene, CDR1 is MNHEY and CDR2 is SMNVEV (reference sequence). The DNA of the CDR3 is TGTGCCAGCATGGGGGGTTCAACTAATGAAAAACTGTTTTTT. It is translated as CASMGGSTNEKLFF.

V gene TRBV5-1 combines with J gene TRBJ1-1, with a tentative D call TRBD1 (5 bases). CDR3 size: 16 residues. Per the germline V gene, CDR1 is SGHRS and CDR2 is YFSETQ. V gave up 4 bases and J gave up 4 bases, with 20 bases separating them. The CDR3 sequence is CASSLGPGLSGTEAFF. The CDR3 bases are TGCGCCAGCAGCCTGGGGCCTGGTCTTTCGGGCACTGAAGCTTTCTTT.

This chain uses TRBV27 with TRBJ2-3; D may be TRBD2 (6 bases). CDR1 MNHEY and CDR2 SMNVEV come from the germline V gene (reference sequence). Trimming pared 1 base from V and 2 bases from J, leaving 19 bases between. The CDR3 spans 18 residues. Written as DNA, the CDR3 is TGTGCCAGCAGTTTATATTCCCGGGGGTTGGGGCACACAGATACGCAGTATTTT. It is translated as CASSLYSRGLGHTDTQYF.

V usage is TRBV19 and J usage is TRBJ2-7; 8 positions match TRBD2. The CDR3 contains 14 residues. V dropped 9 bases and J dropped 3; count of bases not matched to a gene: 10. CDR1 and CDR2 (germline): LNHDA, SQIVND (reference sequence). The CDR3 spells CASYFSGKVYEQYF. CDR3 bases: TGTGCCAGCTACTTTAGCGGGAAAGTCTACGAGCAGTACTTC.

The chain recombines TRBV6-5 with TRBJ1-2; the match to TRBD1 covers 9 bases. V gave up 6 bases and J gave up 5 bases; unmatched junction bases: 7. Germline CDR1 and CDR2: MNHEY and SVGAGI. This CDR3 is built from 14 residues. CDR3 nucleotides: TGTGCCAGCAGATGGGACGGGACAGGGTATGGCTACACCTTC. Its translation: CASRWDGTGYGYTF.